This TCR beta chain derives from a study of T cell responses to AZD1222 COVID-19 vaccine. This clone was seen a single time. As yet, its antigen is unknown. TCRdb's table, derived via immunoSEQ multiplex PCR, lists solely in-frame clones and lacks some. The profile covers approximately 100,000 clones, with about 89% appearing a single time and around 3.5% taken by the ten largest. With 5 bases removed from V and 8 bases from J, the gap between germline ends came to 10 bases. This CDR3 region has 13 residues. Germline V gives CDR1 SGHVS, CDR2 FQNEAQ. Study findings and constraints: Regions 160-218 and 743-854 dominated among vaccine-associated CD4 TCRs spanning spike.

This receptor was taken from an adult in good health. The source was peripheral blood, collected on day 0 of AZD1222 vaccination. The rearrangement links TRBV7-8 to TRBJ1-6; D is unclear. CDR3 bases: TGTGCCAGCAGCCAGCCGGAGGATTCACCCCTCCACTTT. This codes for CASSQPEDSPLHF.